This is a list of T cell receptor beta chains from one sample in a study of cytomegalovirus exposure and HLA in healthy donors. Profiling relied on immunoSEQ multiplex PCR, and the TCRdb table lists in-frame clones only, not all of them. The data show fewer than 250,000 clones, with 70% to 90% seen just once and around 5.5% held by the top ten. The material sequenced was PBMCs. These receptors were collected from a woman aged 18-30 years in good health and CMV-seronegative. Each CDR3 is given with its conserved first and last residue. Fields, in order: D gene, J gene, clone size, V gene, CDR3 protein, CDR3 DNA. The D gene is left open where the match is weak. Not all rows give a size; the values are once, few, many and, for expanded clones, a class.

D: -; J: TRBJ1-1; size: -; V: TRBV13; CDR3: CASSFNRATEAFF; DNA: TGTGCCAGCAGCTTTAACAGGGCCACTGAAGCTTTCTTT
D: -; J: TRBJ1-2; size: -; V: TRBV5-1; CDR3: CASSLGEWRGANYGYTF; DNA: TGCGCCAGCAGCTTGGGGGAGTGGCGGGGAGCGAACTATGGCTACACCTTC
D: -; J: TRBJ2-5; size: -; V: TRBV6-1; CDR3: CASSERGSWETQYF; DNA: TGTGCCAGCAGTGAACGGGGGAGTTGGGAGACCCAGTACTTC
D: -; J: TRBJ2-3; size: many; V: TRBV10-3; CDR3: CATSVTGTTDTQYF; DNA: TGTGCCACCTCGGTCACGGGGACCACAGATACGCAGTATTTT
D: -; J: TRBJ2-3; size: -; V: TRBV6-4; CDR3: CASSDSIVLGSQYF; DNA: TGTGCCAGCAGTGACTCGATCGTTTTAGGATCGCAGTATTTT
D: TRBD2; J: TRBJ2-3; size: -; V: TRBV6-4; CDR3: CASSPGGGSDTQYF; DNA: TGTGCCAGCAGCCCCGGGGGGGGCTCAGATACGCAGTATTTT
D: -; J: TRBJ1-1; size: -; V: TRBV18; CDR3: CASSPLGRGNTEAFF; DNA: TGTGCCAGCTCACCTCTCGGGCGGGGAAACACTGAAGCTTTCTTT
D: -; J: TRBJ1-4; size: -; V: TRBV5-6; CDR3: CASSLGGNEKLFF; DNA: TGTGCCAGCAGCTTAGGGGGAAATGAAAAACTGTTTTTT
D: -; J: TRBJ2-2; size: -; V: TRBV7-3; CDR3: CASSFLPGLLDTGELFF; DNA: TGTGCCAGCAGCTTTCTGCCGGGACTTCTAGACACCGGGGAGCTGTTTTTT
D: TRBD1; J: TRBJ2-7; size: few; V: TRBV18; CDR3: CASSPPGQGEFEQYF; DNA: TGTGCCAGCTCCCCACCGGGACAGGGTGAGTTCGAGCAGTACTTC
D: -; J: TRBJ1-1; size: once; V: TRBV19; CDR3: CASSVPPAFF; DNA: TGTGCCAGTAGTGTTCCACCAGCTTTCTTT
D: -; J: TRBJ1-2; size: -; V: TRBV11-3; CDR3: CASSRSGGFGYTF; DNA: TGTGCCAGCAGCCGTAGTGGGGGGTTCGGCTACACCTTC